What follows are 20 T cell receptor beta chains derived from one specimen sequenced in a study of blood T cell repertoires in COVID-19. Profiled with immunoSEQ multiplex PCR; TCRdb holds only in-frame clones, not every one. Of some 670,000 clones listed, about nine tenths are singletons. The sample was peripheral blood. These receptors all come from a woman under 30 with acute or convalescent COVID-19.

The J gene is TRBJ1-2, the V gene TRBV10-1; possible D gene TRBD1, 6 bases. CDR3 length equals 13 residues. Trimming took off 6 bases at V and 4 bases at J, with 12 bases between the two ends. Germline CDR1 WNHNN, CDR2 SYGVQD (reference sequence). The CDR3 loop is CASRYQGLYGYTF. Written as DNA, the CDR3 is TGCGCCAGCAGATATCAGGGGCTCTATGGCTACACCTTC.

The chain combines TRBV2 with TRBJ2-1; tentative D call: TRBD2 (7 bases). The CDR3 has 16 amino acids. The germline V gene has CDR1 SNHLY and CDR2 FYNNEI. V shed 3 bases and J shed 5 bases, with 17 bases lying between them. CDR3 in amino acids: CASSEGAGVLDNEQFF. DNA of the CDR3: TGTGCCAGCAGTGAGGGGGCGGGGGTTCTCGACAATGAGCAGTTCTTC.

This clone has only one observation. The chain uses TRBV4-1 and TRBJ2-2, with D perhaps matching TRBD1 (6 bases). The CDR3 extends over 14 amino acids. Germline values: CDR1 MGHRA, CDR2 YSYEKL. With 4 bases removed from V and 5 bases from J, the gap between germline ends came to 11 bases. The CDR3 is CASSPWTETGELFF. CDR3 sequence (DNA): TGCGCCAGCAGCCCGTGGACAGAGACCGGGGAGCTGTTTTTT.

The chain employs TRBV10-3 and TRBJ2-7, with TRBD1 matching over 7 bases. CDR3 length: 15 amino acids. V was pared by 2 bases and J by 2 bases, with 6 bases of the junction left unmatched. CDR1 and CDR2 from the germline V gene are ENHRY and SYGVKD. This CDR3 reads CAISEPGDSPYEQYF. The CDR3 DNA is TGTGCCATCAGTGAGCCAGGGGACAGTCCCTACGAGCAGTACTTC.

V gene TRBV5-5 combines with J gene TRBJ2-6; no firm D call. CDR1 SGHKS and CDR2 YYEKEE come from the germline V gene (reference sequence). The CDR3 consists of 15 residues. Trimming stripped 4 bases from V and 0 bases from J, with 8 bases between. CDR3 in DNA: TGTGCCAGCAGCCTAGGTACCTCTGGGGCCAACGTCCTGACTTTC. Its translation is CASSLGTSGANVLTF.

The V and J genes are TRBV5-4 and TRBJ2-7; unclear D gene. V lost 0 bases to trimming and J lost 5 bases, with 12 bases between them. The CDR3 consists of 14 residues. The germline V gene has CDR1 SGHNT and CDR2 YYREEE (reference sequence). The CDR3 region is CASSLAASSHEQYF. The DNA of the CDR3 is TGTGCCAGCAGCTTGGCGGCTAGTTCCCACGAGCAGTACTTC.

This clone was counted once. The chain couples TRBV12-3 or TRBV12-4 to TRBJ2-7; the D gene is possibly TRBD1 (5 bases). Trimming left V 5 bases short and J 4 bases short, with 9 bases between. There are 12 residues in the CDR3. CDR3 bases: TGTGCCAGCAGTGGACAACTTTACGAGCAGTACTTC. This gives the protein CASSGQLYEQYF.

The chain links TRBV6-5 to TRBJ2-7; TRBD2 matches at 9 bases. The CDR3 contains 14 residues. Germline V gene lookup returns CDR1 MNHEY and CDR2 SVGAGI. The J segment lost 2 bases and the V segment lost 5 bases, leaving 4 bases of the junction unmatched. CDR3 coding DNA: TGTGCCAGCAGTAACCAGCGGGGGGCCTACGAGCAGTACTTC. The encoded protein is CASSNQRGAYEQYF.

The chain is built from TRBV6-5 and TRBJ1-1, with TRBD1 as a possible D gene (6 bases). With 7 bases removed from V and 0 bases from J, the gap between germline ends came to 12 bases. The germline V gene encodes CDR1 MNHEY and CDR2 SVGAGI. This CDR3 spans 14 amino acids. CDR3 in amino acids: CASTPGHLNTEAFF. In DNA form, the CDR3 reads TGTGCCAGCACCCCGGGACACCTGAACACTGAAGCTTTCTTT.

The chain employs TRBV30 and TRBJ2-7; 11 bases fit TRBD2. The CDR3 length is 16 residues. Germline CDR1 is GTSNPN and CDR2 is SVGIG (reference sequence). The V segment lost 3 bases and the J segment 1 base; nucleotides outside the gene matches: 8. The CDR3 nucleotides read TGTGCCTGGAGGGCGACTAGCGGGGCCGATTCCTACGAGCAGTACTTC. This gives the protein CAWRATSGADSYEQYF.

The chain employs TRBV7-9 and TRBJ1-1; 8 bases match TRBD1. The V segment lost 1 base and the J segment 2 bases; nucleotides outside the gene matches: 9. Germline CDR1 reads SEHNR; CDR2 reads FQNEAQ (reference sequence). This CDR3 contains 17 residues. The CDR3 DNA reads TGTGCCAGCAGCTTAGTGGGCAGGGGGCCGGATAACACTGAAGCTTTCTTT. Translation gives CASSLVGRGPDNTEAFF.

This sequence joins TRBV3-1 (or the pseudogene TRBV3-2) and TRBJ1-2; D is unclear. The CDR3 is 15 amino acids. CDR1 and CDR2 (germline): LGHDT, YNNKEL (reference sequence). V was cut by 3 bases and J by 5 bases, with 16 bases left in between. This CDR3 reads CASSHGWEQTYGYTF. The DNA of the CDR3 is TGTGCCAGCAGCCATGGGTGGGAGCAAACTTATGGCTACACCTTC.

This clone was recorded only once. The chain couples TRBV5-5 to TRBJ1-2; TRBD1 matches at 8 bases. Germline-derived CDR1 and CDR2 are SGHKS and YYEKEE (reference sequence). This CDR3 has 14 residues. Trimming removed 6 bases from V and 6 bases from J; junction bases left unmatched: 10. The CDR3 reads CASTHPDRVDGYTF. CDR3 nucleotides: TGTGCCAGCACCCATCCGGACAGGGTTGATGGCTACACCTTC.

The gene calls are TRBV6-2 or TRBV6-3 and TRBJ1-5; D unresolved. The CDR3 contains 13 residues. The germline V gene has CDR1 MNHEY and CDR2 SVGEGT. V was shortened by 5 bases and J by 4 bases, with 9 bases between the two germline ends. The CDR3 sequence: CASSSGENQPQHF. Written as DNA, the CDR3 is TGTGCCAGCAGTAGTGGAGAGAATCAGCCCCAGCATTTT.

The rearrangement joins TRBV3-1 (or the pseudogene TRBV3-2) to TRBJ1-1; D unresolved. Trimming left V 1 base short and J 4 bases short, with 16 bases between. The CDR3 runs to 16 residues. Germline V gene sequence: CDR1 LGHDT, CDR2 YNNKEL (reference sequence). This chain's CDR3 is CASSQVVLRAGTEAFF. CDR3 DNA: TGTGCCAGCAGCCAAGTTGTTTTGAGGGCAGGCACTGAAGCTTTCTTT.

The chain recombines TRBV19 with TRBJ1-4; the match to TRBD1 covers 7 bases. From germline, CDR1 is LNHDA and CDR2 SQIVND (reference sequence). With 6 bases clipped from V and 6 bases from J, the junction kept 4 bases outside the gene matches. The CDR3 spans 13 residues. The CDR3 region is CASRVDRDEKLFF. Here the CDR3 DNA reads TGTGCCAGTAGGGTCGACAGGGATGAAAAACTGTTTTTT.

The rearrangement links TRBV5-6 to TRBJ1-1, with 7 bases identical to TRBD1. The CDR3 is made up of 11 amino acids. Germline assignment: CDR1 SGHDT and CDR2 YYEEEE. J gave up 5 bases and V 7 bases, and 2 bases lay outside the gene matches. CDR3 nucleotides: TGTGCCAGCGCAGGGGGGACTGAAGCTTTCTTT. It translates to CASAGGTEAFF.

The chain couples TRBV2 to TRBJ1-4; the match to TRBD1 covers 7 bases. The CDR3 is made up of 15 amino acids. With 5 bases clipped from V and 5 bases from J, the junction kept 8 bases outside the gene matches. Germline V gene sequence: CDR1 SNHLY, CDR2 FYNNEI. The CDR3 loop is CASSLAGTANEKLFF. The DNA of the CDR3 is TGTGCCAGCAGTCTAGCCGGGACAGCCAATGAAAAACTGTTTTTT.

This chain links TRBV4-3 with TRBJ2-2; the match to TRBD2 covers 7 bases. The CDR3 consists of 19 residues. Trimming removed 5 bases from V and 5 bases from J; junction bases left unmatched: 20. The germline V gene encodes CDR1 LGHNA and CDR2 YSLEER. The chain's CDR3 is CASSLREISGLGVTGELFF. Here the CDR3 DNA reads TGCGCCAGCAGCTTGCGGGAGATCAGCGGTCTGGGGGTAACCGGGGAGCTGTTTTTT.

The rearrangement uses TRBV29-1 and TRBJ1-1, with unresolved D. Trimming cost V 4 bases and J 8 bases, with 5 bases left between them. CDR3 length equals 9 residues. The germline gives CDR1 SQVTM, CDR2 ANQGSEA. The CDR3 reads CSVAGEAFF. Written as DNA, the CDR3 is TGCAGCGTTGCGGGGGAAGCTTTCTTT.